One sample yielded the 5 T cell receptor beta chains listed below, sequenced in a study of blood T cell repertoires in COVID-19. Clones were read by immunoSEQ multiplex PCR, and TCRdb kept only the in-frame ones, dropping some. Found here are 200,000 to 300,000 clones, approximately 88% of them singletons; the top ten hold around 26%. The sample was peripheral blood. The receptor set was obtained from a man aged 35-49 years with acute or convalescent COVID-19.

This clone has just one count. V gene TRBV7-8 combines with J gene TRBJ2-7; 7 positions match TRBD2. CDR1 and CDR2 from the germline V gene are SGHVS and FQNEAQ. The length of the CDR3 is 15 residues. J gave up 0 bases and V 2 bases, and 4 bases lay outside the gene matches. The CDR3 DNA sequence: TGTGCCAGCAGCTTACTGGGAGGGAGCTCCTACGAGCAGTACTTC. This encodes CASSLLGGSSYEQYF. Full variable domain (remainder filled in from reference TRBV7-8 and TRBJ2-7): GAGVSQSPRYKVAKRGQDVALRCDPISGHVSLFWYQQALGQGPEFLTYFQNEAQLDKSGLPSDRFFAERPEGSVSTLKIQRTQQEDSAVYLCASSLLGGSSYEQYFGPGTRLTVT.

On this clone: A junction boundary mismatches the germline segment, possibly from a read error. The sample contains more than one DNA sequence encoding this CDR3. In DNA form, the CDR3 reads TGTGCCAGCAGCTTGTCACAGAACACTGAAGCTTTTTTT. As protein: CASSLSQNTEAFF. The chain uses TRBV5-5 and TRBJ1-1, with D uncertain. Germline values: CDR1 SGHKS, CDR2 YYEKEE (reference sequence). This CDR3 is built from 13 residues.

The rearrangement joins TRBV25-1 to TRBJ1-3; possible D gene TRBD1, 6 bases. The CDR3 length is 15 residues. Germline CDR1 reads MGHDK; CDR2 reads SYGVNS. V dropped 4 bases and J dropped 4 bases, with 14 bases sitting between them. In DNA form, the CDR3 reads TGTGCCAGCAGTGCTAGGGGGGGATTGGGAAACACCATATATTTT. It encodes CASSARGGLGNTIYF.

This sequence joins TRBV5-1 and TRBJ1-2; 8 nucleotides agree with TRBD1. Per germline, CDR1 SGHRS and CDR2 YFSETQ. The CDR3 length is 16 residues. Losses at the gene ends were 4 bases for V and 10 bases for J; bases not matched to a gene: 18. This CDR3 reads CASSAEPLPTTGDYTF. The CDR3 coding sequence is TGCGCCAGCAGCGCAGAACCCTTGCCGACGACAGGGGACTACACCTTC.

The CDR3 coding sequence is TGCGCCAGCAGTCCCACCAGGGCCAATTTCTACGAGCAGTACTTC. Its translation is CASSPTRANFYEQYF. This sequence joins TRBV5-1 and TRBJ2-7; D is perhaps TRBD1 (5 bases). The CDR3 covers 15 residues. The germline gives CDR1 SGHRS, CDR2 YFSETQ. V lost 5 bases to trimming and J lost 3 bases, with 18 bases between them.